This T cell receptor (beta chain) was profiled in a study of T-cell reconstitution after alpha-beta-depleted transplantation in children. The study's findings and limits: There were reportedly several hundred expanded graft clones from which alpha-beta T cells came about two months after transplant. There were some patients whose high TCRbeta diversity at day 60 came from surviving recipient T cells and thymic progenitors. Once a year had passed after transplant, T-cell counts and diversity came mostly from newly produced T cells.

Unique molecular identifiers were incorporated into the prepared TCRbeta library. TCRdb used MiXCR to reprocess the PCR reads, holding one entry per CDR3 protein. Among about 160,000 distinct CDR3 sequences listed, around 10% were seen once. From germline, CDR1 is SGHRS and CDR2 YFSETQ. The CDR3 has 20 residues. Of note for this clonotype: No antigen is known for it. This sequence may be a read error, since a much larger clone differs from it by one base.

Material: PBMCs, obtained before TCRalphabeta/CD19-depleted stem cell transplant. This TCR was sampled from a boy between 2 and 10 years old with acute myeloid leukemia, due to receive a stem cell transplant. The chain links TRBV5-1 to TRBJ2-1; 15 nucleotides line up with TRBD2. The CDR3 DNA reads as TGCGCCAGCAGCTTTTCCCCTCCAGGGACTAGCGGGAGGACCTACAATGAGCTGTTCTTC. It codes for CASSFSPPGTSGRTYNELFF.